The source of this T cell receptor (beta chain) is a study of regulatory T cells (dated by TCRdb to between 2018 and 2020). Background for the entire study: The study compared T-cell receptor beta repertoires of sorted regulatory, conventional CD4+ and CD8+ T cells between CD3G-deficient patients and healthy controls. Study-wide findings and limitations: Restricted unique TRB V-J pairs and skewed V and J gene usage were observed in patient repertoires, most markedly in regulatory T cells. Enrichment for hydrophobic residues at CDR3 positions 6 and 7 was found in conventional CD4+ T cells from CD3G-deficient patients, suggesting more self-reactive specificities.

The multiplex PCR relied on 52 forward TRBV primers and 13 reverse TRBJ primers, and amplification bias was corrected through assay-based and computational methods. Within the immunoSEQ assay, multiplex PCR amplified rearranged TRB loci from genomic DNA. Sequencing of the TRB amplicons was done on an Illumina HiSeq platform. Per the original workflow: Raw sequences were error-filtered and aligned to reference gene sequences by custom algorithms, then analyzed with the immunoSEQ online tools. Frequencies of productive and nonproductive TRB rearrangements were assessed among unique sequences as well as among total sequences. Hydrophobicity and amino acid composition of residues 6 and 7 within the TRB CDR3 were used to estimate the potential for self-reactivity. Groups were compared by t tests, Mann-Whitney tests or two-way ANOVA performed in Prism software. The immuneACCESS repertoire file appears here via TCRdb, limited to in-frame rearrangements. These files lack a portion of the clones; in checked studies, under half of the deficit traces to unresolved V genes, and the cause of the others is not known. That table is the source of V, J and clone size, and D and trimming were worked out from the DNA. The sample records tens of thousands of clones, approximately 91% of which are singletons. 1.3% of the sample is held by the ten biggest clonotypes.

The CDR3 holds 11 amino acids from the cysteine to the phenylalanine. Only the CDR3 DNA stays, 33 bases, in frame from base 1. CDR1 and CDR2 were assigned from the germline V gene as KGHSH and LQKENI. About this clone itself: The antigen it recognizes is unknown. One end of the junction does not line up with germline, which may come from a read error.

Evidence of autoimmunity was present in all CD3G-deficient patients, and the autoimmunity was more severe in two of the patients. At testing, patients were between 2 and 39 years old and showed lower naive and higher memory CD4+ and CD8+ T-cell proportions. CD4+ cells were FACS-sorted into CD25-high CD127-low regulatory T cells and CD25-low CD127-high conventional CD4+ T cells. Roughly 6 individuals with CD3G deficiency were included in the patient group. An international network of physicians spanning the United States, Europe and Asia provided the patient samples and clinical data. Ficoll density separation was used to isolate peripheral blood mononuclear cells.

The sequence joins TRBV18 to TRBJ1-1, with the D segment identity uncertain. The specimen was conventional CD4+ T cells sorted from blood. The TCR comes from a child under 18 with CD3G deficiency. In nucleotides, the sequence is TGTGCCAGCTCCGCTGGTCGGAGAATAACCTTT. Translated, this gives CASSAGRRITF.